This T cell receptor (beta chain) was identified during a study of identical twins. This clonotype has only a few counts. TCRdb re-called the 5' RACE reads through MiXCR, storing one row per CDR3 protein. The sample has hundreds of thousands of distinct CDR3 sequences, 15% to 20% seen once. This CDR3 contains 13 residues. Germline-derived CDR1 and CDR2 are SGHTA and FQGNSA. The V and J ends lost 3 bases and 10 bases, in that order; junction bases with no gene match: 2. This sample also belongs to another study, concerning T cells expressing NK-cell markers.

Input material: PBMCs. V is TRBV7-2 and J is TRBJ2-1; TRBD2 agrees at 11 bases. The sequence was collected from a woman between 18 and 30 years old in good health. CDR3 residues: CASSFSGGAEQFF. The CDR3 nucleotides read TGTGCCAGCAGCTTTAGCGGGGGGGCCGAGCAGTTCTTC.